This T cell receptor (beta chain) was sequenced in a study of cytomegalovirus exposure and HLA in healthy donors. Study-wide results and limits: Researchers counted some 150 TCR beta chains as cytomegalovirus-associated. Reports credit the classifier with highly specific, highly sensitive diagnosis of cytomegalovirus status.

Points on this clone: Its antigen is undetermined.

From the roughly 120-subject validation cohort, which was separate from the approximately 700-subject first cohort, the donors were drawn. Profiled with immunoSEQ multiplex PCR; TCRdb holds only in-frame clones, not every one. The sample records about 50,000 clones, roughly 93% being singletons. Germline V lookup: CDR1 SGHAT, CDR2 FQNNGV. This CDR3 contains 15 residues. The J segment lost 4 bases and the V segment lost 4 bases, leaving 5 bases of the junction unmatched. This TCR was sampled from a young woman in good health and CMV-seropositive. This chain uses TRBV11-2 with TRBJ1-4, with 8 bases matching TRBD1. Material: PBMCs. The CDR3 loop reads CASSWGTGRNEKLFF. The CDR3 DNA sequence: TGTGCCAGCAGCTGGGGGACAGGCCGTAATGAAAAACTGTTTTTT. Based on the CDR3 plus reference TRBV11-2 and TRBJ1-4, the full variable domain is EAGVAQSPRYKIIEKRQSVAFWCNPISGHATLYWYQQILGQGPKLLIQFQNNGVVDDSQLPKDRFSAERLKGVDSTLKIQPAKLEDSAVYLCASSWGTGRNEKLFFGSGTQLSVL.